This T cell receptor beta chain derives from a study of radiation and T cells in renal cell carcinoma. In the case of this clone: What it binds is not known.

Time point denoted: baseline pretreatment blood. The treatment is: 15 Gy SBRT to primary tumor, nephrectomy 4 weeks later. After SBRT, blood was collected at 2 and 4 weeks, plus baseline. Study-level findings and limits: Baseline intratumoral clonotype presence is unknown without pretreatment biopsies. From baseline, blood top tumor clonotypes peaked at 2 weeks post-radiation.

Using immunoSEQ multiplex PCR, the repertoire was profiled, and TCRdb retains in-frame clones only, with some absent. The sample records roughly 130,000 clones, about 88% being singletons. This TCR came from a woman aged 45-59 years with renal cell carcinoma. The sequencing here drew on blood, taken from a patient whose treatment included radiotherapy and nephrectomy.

The CDR3 sequence: CASSFRPGGDEQYF. CDR3 bases: TGTGCCAGCAGCTTTCGTCCAGGGGGCGACGAGCAGTACTTC. The chain has TRBV7-8 and TRBJ2-7; 8 bases fit TRBD1. V lost 3 bases and J lost 5; bases outside the gene matches: 6. Germline V gene data show CDR1 as SGHVS and CDR2 as FQNEAQ. The CDR3 contains 14 residues.